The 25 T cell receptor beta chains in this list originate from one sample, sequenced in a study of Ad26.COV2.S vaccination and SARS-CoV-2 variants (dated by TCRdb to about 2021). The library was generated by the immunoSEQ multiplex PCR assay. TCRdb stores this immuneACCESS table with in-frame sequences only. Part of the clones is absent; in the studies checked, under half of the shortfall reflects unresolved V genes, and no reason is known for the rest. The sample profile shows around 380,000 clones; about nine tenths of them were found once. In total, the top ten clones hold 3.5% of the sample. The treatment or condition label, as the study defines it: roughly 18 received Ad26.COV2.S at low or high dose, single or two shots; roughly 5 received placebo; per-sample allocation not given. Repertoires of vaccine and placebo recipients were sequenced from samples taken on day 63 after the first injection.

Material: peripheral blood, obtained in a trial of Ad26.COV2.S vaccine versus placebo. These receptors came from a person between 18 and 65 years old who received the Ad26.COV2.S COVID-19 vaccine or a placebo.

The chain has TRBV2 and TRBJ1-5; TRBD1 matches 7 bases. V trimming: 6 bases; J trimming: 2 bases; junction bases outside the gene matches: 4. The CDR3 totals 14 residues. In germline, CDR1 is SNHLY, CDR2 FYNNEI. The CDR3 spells CASRLGTGNQPQHF. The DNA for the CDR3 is TGTGCCAGCAGACTCGGGACAGGCAATCAGCCCCAGCATTTT.

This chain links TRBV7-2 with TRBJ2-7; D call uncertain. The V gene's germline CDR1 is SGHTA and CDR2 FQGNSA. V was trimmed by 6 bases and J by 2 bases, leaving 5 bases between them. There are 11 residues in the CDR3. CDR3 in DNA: TGTGCCAGCAGTTTAACCTACGAGCAGTACTTC. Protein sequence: CASSLTYEQYF.

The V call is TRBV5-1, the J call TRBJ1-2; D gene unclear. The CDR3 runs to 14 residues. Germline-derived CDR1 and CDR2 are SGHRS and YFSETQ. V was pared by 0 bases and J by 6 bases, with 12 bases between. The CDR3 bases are TGCGCCAGCAGCTTGGTTCCGGGAGCGGATGGCTACACCTTC. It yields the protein CASSLVPGADGYTF.

In DNA, the CDR3 is TGTGCCAGCAGTAAGTCCGGGGCCTACGAGCAGTACTTC. Protein product: CASSKSGAYEQYF. This chain connects TRBV27 to TRBJ2-7; weak D call: TRBD2 (5 bases). The V end lost 5 bases, the J end lost 2 bases, and 10 bases lay between the germline ends. CDR3 length equals 13 residues. Germline CDR1 and CDR2: MNHEY and SMNVEV (reference sequence).

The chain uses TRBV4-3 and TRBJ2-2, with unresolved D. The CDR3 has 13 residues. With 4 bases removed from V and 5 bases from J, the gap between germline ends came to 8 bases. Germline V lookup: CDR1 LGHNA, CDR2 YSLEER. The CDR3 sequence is CASSPEGTGELFF. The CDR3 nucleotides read TGCGCCAGCAGCCCCGAAGGGACCGGGGAGCTGTTTTTT.

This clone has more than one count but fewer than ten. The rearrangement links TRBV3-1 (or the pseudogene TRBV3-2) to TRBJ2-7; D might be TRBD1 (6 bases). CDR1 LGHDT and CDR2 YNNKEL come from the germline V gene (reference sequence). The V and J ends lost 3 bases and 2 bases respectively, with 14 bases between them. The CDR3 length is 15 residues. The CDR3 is CASSQGTGSPYEQYF. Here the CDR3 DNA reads TGTGCCAGCAGCCAGGGTACAGGGAGCCCCTACGAGCAGTACTTC.

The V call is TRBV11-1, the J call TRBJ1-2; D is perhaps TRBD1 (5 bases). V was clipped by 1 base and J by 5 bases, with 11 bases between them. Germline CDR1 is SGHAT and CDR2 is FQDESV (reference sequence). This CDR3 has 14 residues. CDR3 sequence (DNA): TGTGCCAGCAGCTTAGTCGACAGAGGGTATGGCTACACCTTC. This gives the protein CASSLVDRGYGYTF. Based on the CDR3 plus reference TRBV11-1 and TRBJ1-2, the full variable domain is EAEVAQSPRYKITEKSQAVAFWCDPISGHATLYWYRQILGQGPELLVQFQDESVVDDSQLPKDRFSAERLKGVDSTLKIQPAELGDSAMYLCASSLVDRGYGYTFGSGTRLTVV.

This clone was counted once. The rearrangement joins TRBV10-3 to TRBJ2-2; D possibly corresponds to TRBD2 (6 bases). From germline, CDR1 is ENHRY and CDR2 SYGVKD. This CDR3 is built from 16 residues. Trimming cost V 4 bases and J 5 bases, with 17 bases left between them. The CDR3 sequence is CAISGDTGGSTGELFF. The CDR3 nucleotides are TGTGCCATCAGTGGGGATACTGGGGGGTCGACCGGGGAGCTGTTTTTT.

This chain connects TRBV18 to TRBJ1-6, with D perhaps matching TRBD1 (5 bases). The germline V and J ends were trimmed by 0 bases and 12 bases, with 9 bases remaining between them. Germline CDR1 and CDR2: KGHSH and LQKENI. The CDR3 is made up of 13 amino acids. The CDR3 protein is CASSPPGAKPLHF. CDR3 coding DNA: TGTGCCAGCTCACCACCAGGGGCGAAACCCCTCCACTTT.

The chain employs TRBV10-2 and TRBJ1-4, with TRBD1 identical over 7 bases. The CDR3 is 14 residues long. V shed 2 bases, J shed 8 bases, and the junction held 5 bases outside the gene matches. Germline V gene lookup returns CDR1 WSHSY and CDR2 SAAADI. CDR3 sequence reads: CASSERQGGEKLFF. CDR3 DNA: TGCGCCAGCAGTGAGAGACAGGGAGGAGAAAAACTGTTTTTT.

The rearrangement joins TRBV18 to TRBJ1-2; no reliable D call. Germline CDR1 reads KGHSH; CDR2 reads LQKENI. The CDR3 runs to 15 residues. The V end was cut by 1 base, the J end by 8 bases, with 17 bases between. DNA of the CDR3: TGTGCCAGCTCACCACTCTCAAGAGACTCTGGCGGCTACACCTTC. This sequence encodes CASSPLSRDSGGYTF.

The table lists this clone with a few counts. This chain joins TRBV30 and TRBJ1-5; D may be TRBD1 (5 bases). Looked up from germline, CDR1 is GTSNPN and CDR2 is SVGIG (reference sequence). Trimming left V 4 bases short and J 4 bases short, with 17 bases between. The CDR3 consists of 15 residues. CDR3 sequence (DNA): TGTGCCTGGATTCGGACATGGGGTTCAAATCAGCCCCAGCATTTT. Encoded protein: CAWIRTWGSNQPQHF.

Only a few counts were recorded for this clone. The CDR3 nucleotides read TGTGCCAGCAGTTACGGCGAGGGCACTGAAGCTTTCTTT. The encoded protein is CASSYGEGTEAFF. The chain combines TRBV6-2 or TRBV6-3 with TRBJ1-1; no clear D gene. V was cut by 2 bases and J by 4 bases, with 8 bases left in between. This CDR3 is built from 13 residues. Germline lookup yields CDR1 MNHEY and CDR2 SVGEGT.

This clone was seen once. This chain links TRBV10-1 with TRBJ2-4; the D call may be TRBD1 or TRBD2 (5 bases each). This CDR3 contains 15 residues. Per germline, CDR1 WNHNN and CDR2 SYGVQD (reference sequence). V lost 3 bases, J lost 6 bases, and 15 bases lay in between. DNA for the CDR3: TGCGCCAGCAGTGACAACAGCCCGAGGGGAAACATTCAGTACTTC. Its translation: CASSDNSPRGNIQYF.

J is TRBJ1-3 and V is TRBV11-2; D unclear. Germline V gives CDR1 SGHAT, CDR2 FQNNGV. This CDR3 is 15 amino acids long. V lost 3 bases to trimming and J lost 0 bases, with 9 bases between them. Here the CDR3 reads CASSFIRGSGNTIYF. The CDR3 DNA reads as TGTGCCAGCAGCTTTATTCGAGGCTCTGGAAACACCATATATTTT. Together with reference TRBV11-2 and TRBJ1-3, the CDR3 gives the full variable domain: EAGVAQSPRYKIIEKRQSVAFWCNPISGHATLYWYQQILGQGPKLLIQFQNNGVVDDSQLPKDRFSAERLKGVDSTLKIQPAKLEDSAVYLCASSFIRGSGNTIYFGEGSWLTVV.

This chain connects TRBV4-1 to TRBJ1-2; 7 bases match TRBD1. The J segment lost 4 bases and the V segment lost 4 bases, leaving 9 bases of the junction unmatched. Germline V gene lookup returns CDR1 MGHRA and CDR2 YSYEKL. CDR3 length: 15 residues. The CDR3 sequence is CASSRAPRGAYGYTF. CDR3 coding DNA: TGCGCCAGCAGCCGCGCACCCAGGGGGGCCTATGGCTACACCTTC.

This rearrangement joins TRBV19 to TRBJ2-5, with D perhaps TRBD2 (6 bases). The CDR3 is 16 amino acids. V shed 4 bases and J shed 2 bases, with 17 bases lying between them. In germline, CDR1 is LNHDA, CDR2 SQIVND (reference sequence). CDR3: CASSTRRWAGQETQYF. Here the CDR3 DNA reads TGTGCCAGTAGTACCCGAAGGTGGGCGGGGCAAGAGACCCAGTACTTC.

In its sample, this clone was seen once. The CDR3 reads CASSYAVRQGLGYTF. CDR3 coding DNA: TGTGCCAGCAGTTACGCAGTACGACAGGGCTTGGGCTACACCTTC. J is TRBJ1-2 and V is TRBV6-2 or TRBV6-3; TRBD1 agrees at 7 bases. This CDR3 comprises 15 residues. The germline V gene encodes CDR1 MNHEY and CDR2 SVGEGT. The trim removed 2 bases at V and 8 bases at J, leaving 11 bases unmatched.

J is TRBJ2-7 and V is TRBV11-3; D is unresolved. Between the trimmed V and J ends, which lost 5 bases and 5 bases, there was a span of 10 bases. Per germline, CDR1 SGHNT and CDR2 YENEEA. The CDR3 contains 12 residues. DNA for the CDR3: TGTGCCAGCAGCCCGAACGGAAACGAGCAGTACTTC. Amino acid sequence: CASSPNGNEQYF.

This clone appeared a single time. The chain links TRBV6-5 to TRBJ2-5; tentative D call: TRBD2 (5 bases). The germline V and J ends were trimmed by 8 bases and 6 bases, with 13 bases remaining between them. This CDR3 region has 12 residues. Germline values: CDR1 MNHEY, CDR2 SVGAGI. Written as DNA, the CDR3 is TGTGCCAGCGGCTCCGGGGATAAGACCCAGTACTTC. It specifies CASGSGDKTQYF.

CDR3 sequence (DNA): TGCGCTCTCACGGAAGGGTCTCGGGGTCAGCCCCAGCATTTT. As protein: CALTEGSRGQPQHF. This rearrangement joins TRBV10-1 to TRBJ1-5; D remains unclear. The CDR3 extends over 14 amino acids. The V gene's germline CDR1 is WNHNN and CDR2 SYGVQD (reference sequence).

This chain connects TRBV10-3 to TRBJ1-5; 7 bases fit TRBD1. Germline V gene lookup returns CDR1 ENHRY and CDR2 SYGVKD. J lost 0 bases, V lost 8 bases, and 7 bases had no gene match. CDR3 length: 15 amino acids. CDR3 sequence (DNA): TGTGCCATCGGGGGGACAGAAAATAGCAATCAGCCCCAGCATTTT. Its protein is CAIGGTENSNQPQHF.

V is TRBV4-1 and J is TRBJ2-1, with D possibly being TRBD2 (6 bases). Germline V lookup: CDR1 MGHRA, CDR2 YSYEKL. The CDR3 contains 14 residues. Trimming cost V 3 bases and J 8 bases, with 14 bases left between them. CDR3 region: CASSHPLRDYEQFF. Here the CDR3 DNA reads TGCGCCAGCAGCCACCCCCTACGGGACTATGAGCAGTTCTTC.

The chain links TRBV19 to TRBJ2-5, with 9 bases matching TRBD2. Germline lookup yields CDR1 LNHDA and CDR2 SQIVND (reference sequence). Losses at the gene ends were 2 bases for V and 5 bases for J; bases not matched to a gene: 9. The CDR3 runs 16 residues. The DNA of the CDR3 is TGTGCCAGTAGTATACGAAGCGGGGGGCCGTCGGAGACCCAGTACTTC. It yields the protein CASSIRSGGPSETQYF.

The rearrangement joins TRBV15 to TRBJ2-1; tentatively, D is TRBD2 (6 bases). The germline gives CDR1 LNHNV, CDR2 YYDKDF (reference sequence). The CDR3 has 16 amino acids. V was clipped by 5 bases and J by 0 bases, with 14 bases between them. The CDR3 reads CATSYLFGSSYNEQFF. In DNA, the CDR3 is TGTGCCACCAGCTATCTCTTCGGGAGCTCCTACAATGAGCAGTTCTTC.